This T cell receptor (beta chain) came from a study of T cells after yellow fever vaccination. Study outcomes and limitations: A weaker secondary response peaked on day 5, the primary on day 15.

5'RACE template switching added a universal primer site and UMIs to TCR cDNA. TCRdb redid the calling of the 5' RACE reads with MiXCR, one entry per CDR3 protein. The table records some 170,000 distinct CDR3 sequences, roughly 8.8% of them present only once. This clonotype came up a few times. Its antigen is undetermined. V trimming: 5 bases; J trimming: 7 bases; junction bases outside the gene matches: 8. Germline V gives CDR1 LNHNV, CDR2 YYDKDF (reference sequence). The CDR3 sequence is 14 residues long. This receptor was taken from a young man who received the YFV17D yellow fever vaccine. The V and J genes are TRBV15 and TRBJ2-1, with 7 bases identical to TRBD2. The material sequenced was CD8+ T cells sorted from PBMCs, taken 45 days after the yellow fever booster vaccination. CDR3 region: CATSGEGWGNEQFF. CDR3 DNA: TGTGCCACCAGCGGGGAGGGGTGGGGTAATGAGCAGTTCTTC.